This TCR beta chain is from a study of regulatory T cells in long-lasting Graves disease. The overall study: Graves' patients, diagnosed recently, had received antithyroid drugs under 3 months.

Combining iRepertoire HTBI primers with Arm-PCR of CDR3 regions, the authors built TCR beta libraries. TCRdb reprocessed the multiplex PCR reads via MiXCR and lists one record per CDR3 protein. Counted here are about 530,000 distinct CDR3 sequences, more than 15% occurring once; the ten biggest clones make up just under 25%. In germline, CDR1 is SGHRS, CDR2 YFSETQ. The CDR3 consists of 15 residues. The study, taken as a whole, reports: Among persistent patients, a larger number of public clonotypes were shared (roughly 2,700) than among newly diagnosed patients (roughly 910).

This clonotype was found a few times. Antigen specificity is unknown. One end of the junction does not line up with germline, which may come from a read error. Indicated time point: newly diagnosed GD, antithyroid drugs for less than 3 months. PBMCs were the source of the RNA used for TCR sequencing. This sample also appeared in a second study, on T cells in Graves' hyperthyroidism and ophthalmopathy. That source reports: Diagnostic decisions used clinical symptoms, serum thyroxine and TRAb, thyroid ultrasound and orbital computed tomography. TCR CDR3 regions were first amplified by RT-PCR with HTBI primers.

The TCR sequence derives from a woman in her forties or fifties with Graves disease. The chain has TRBV5-1 and TRBJ1-3, with D uncertain. The sequencing here drew on peripheral blood mononuclear cells (PBMCs), taken at new diagnosis, from a patient treated with antithyroid drugs. CDR3 nucleotide sequence: TGTGCCAGCAGCGCGGTTTGGGGCTCTGGAAACACCATATATTTT. This sequence encodes CASSAVWGSGNTIYF.